The rows below give T cell receptor beta chains drawn from one sample of a study of cytomegalovirus exposure and HLA in healthy donors. Libraries were prepared by immunoSEQ multiplex PCR; TCRdb keeps only in-frame clonotypes and omits some of them. Of about 120,000 clones in the sample, roughly a tenth are singletons; the top ten hold over 2.5%. The source material was PBMCs. These receptors came from a man aged 25-45 years in good health and CMV-seronegative. CDR3s include the opening cysteine and the closing phenylalanine or tryptophan. The order of the fields is V gene, clone size, D gene, J gene, CDR3 protein, CDR3 DNA. D genes are given only for firm matches. Only part of the rows carry a size: once, few, many, or a class if the clone is expanded.

v_call: TRBV13
clone_size: few
d_call: .
j_call: TRBJ2-1
cdr3_aa: CASSSVGASSYNEQFF
cdr3_nt: TGTGCCAGCAGCTCAGTGGGGGCGAGCTCCTACAATGAGCAGTTCTTC

v_call: TRBV15
clone_size: .
d_call: TRBD1
j_call: TRBJ2-2
cdr3_aa: CATSTTRDRGRTGELFF
cdr3_nt: TGTGCCACCAGCACGACTAGGGACAGGGGGCGCACCGGGGAGCTGTTTTTT

v_call: TRBV4-1
clone_size: few
d_call: .
j_call: TRBJ1-5
cdr3_aa: CASSQFSDSGLNQPQHF
cdr3_nt: TGCGCCAGCAGCCAATTCTCGGACAGTGGTCTCAATCAGCCCCAGCATTTT

v_call: TRBV19
clone_size: .
d_call: .
j_call: TRBJ1-5
cdr3_aa: CASSIQGFSNQPQHF
cdr3_nt: TGTGCCAGTAGTATCCAGGGATTTAGCAATCAGCCCCAGCATTTT

v_call: TRBV4-1
clone_size: few
d_call: TRBD1
j_call: TRBJ2-7
cdr3_aa: CASSQVGQGPGEQYF
cdr3_nt: TGCGCCAGCAGCCAAGTGGGACAGGGTCCAGGCGAGCAGTACTTC

v_call: TRBV11-3
clone_size: few
d_call: .
j_call: TRBJ1-4
cdr3_aa: CASSLAGNNEKLFF
cdr3_nt: TGTGCCAGCAGCTTAGCAGGGAATAATGAAAAACTGTTTTTT

v_call: TRBV5-6
clone_size: .
d_call: .
j_call: TRBJ2-7
cdr3_aa: CASSPGKGAYEQYF
cdr3_nt: TGTGCCAGCAGCCCTGGGAAGGGAGCCTACGAGCAGTACTTC

v_call: TRBV4-3
clone_size: .
d_call: .
j_call: TRBJ1-5
cdr3_aa: CASSVGWGGNQPQHF
cdr3_nt: TGCGCCAGCAGCGTAGGCTGGGGGGGCAATCAGCCCCAGCATTTT

v_call: TRBV6-1
clone_size: .
d_call: .
j_call: TRBJ2-1
cdr3_aa: CASRTGPSSYNEQFF
cdr3_nt: TGTGCCAGCAGGACAGGCCCAAGCTCCTACAATGAGCAGTTCTTC

v_call: TRBV30
clone_size: few
d_call: .
j_call: TRBJ2-7
cdr3_aa: CAWVGLGARAYEQYF
cdr3_nt: TGTGCCTGGGTTGGGTTGGGAGCGAGAGCCTACGAGCAGTACTTC

v_call: TRBV30
clone_size: few
d_call: .
j_call: TRBJ1-4
cdr3_aa: CAWRKTGFRHEKLFF
cdr3_nt: TGTGCCTGGAGAAAAACAGGATTCCGCCACGAAAAACTGTTTTTT

v_call: TRBV19
clone_size: .
d_call: TRBD1
j_call: TRBJ1-2
cdr3_aa: CASTPDRGDYGYTF
cdr3_nt: TGTGCCAGCACGCCGGACAGGGGGGACTATGGCTACACCTTC

v_call: TRBV6-1
clone_size: .
d_call: .
j_call: TRBJ1-3
cdr3_aa: CASMFNSGNTIYF
cdr3_nt: TGTGCCAGCATGTTTAACTCTGGAAACACCATATATTTT

v_call: TRBV5-4
clone_size: .
d_call: .
j_call: TRBJ2-6
cdr3_aa: CASSLGRGLANVLTF
cdr3_nt: TGTGCCAGCAGCTTGGGGAGGGGTTTGGCCAACGTCCTGACTTTC

v_call: TRBV7-2
clone_size: few
d_call: TRBD1
j_call: TRBJ2-7
cdr3_aa: CASSLSGQGFYEQYF
cdr3_nt: TGTGCCAGCAGCTTATCCGGACAGGGCTTCTACGAGCAGTACTTC

v_call: TRBV5-1
clone_size: few
d_call: TRBD1
j_call: TRBJ1-2
cdr3_aa: CASSLALGQNGYTF
cdr3_nt: TGCGCCAGCAGCTTGGCCTTGGGACAGAATGGCTACACCTTC